This TCR beta chain was documented in a study of PD-1 blockade in classical Hodgkin lymphoma. Study-wide context: Intravenous nivolumab at 3 mg/kg was given to patients every 2 weeks.

With no exception, relapse followed autologous stem cell transplantation in all patients, and brentuximab vedotin exposure varied. Trimming cost V 8 bases and J 6 bases; bases outside gene matches: 10. CDR1 is MGHDK, CDR2 SYGVNS, per germline. This CDR3 region has 14 residues. Clones were read by immunoSEQ multiplex PCR, and TCRdb kept only the in-frame ones, dropping some. Of 12,000 or so clones in the sample, roughly 85% were seen once. The source is a human donor with classical Hodgkin lymphoma. This sequence joins TRBV25-1 and TRBJ1-1; 9 bases match TRBD1. Sequenced here: peripheral blood mononuclear cells (PBMCs), sampled at baseline. The CDR3 DNA sequence: TGTGCCAGCTCCTGGGGACAGGGCGCCTCTGAAGCTTTCTTT. Its protein product is CASSWGQGASEAFF.